This TCR beta chain appears in the sequencing data of a study of long-term antiretroviral therapy in people with HIV. The wider study: The 2015 immediate-ART recommendation came about a decade after the earliest samples.

Overall study results and limits: Clones showing expansion before ART dominated the repertoire at all time points. Subsequent to ART, diversity was augmented yet persisted below that of transplant donor controls. There were no data on ART adherence, viral resistance or therapy changes, a gap that limits inferences about post-ART repertoire changes.

The V end was cut by 4 bases, the J end by 0 bases, with 12 bases between. The CDR3 totals 16 residues. Germline V gene lookup returns CDR1 KGHSH and CDR2 LQKENI. Regarding this clone: Its antigen remains unknown.

Running of the v3.0 immunoSEQ assay took place at survey level. The protocol was immunoSEQ multiplex PCR, while the TCRdb copy is restricted to in-frame clones and leaves out a portion. Of around 28,000 clones detected, 85% appear once; the ten largest clones hold around 9.5%. Material: unsorted PBMCs, obtained 2.3 years after starting antiretroviral therapy. V gene TRBV18 combines with J gene TRBJ1-4, with no clear D. The origin of this receptor is a man aged 35-49 years with HIV. Here the CDR3 reads CASSLNFGATNEKLFF. CDR3 nucleotides: TGTGCCAGCTCACTGAACTTCGGAGCAACTAATGAAAAACTGTTTTTT.